The 11 T cell receptor beta chains presented below share a single source sample, sequenced in a study of control samples from healthy donors and cancer patients. Profiled with immunoSEQ multiplex PCR; TCRdb holds only in-frame clones, not every one. The profile shows around 42,000 clones, about 95% of them singletons. Sequenced sample: blood. These receptors were taken from a man aged 60 to 75 in good health.

The sample holds one count of this clone. The chain couples TRBV11-3 to TRBJ1-2; possible D gene TRBD1, 5 bases. The CDR3 contains 14 residues. Germline V lookup: CDR1 SGHNT, CDR2 YENEEA. With 6 bases removed from V and 2 bases from J, the gap between germline ends came to 13 bases. CDR3 in DNA: TGTGCCAGCAGTCCCTGGGACGGGAACTATGGCTACACCTTC. Translation: CASSPWDGNYGYTF.

This chain joins TRBV27 and TRBJ1-4; no clear D gene. CDR3 size: 13 residues. The V and J ends lost 3 bases and 4 bases respectively, with 6 bases between them. Germline V gene lookup returns CDR1 MNHEY and CDR2 SMNVEV (reference sequence). CDR3 in DNA: TGTGCCAGCAGTTTTCGGGGTAATGAAAAACTGTTTTTT. Amino acids: CASSFRGNEKLFF.

In its sample, this clone was seen once. The chain links TRBV7-2 to TRBJ1-1; a possible D gene is TRBD1 (5 bases). Trimming took 1 base from V and 5 from J, leaving 11 bases between them. This CDR3 spans 14 amino acids. Germline V gene lookup returns CDR1 SGHTA and CDR2 FQGNSA. The CDR3 loop is CASSLESGWTEAFF. Here the CDR3 DNA reads TGTGCCAGCAGCTTAGAGTCAGGGTGGACTGAAGCTTTCTTT.

The chain joins TRBV19 to TRBJ1-1; D remains ambiguous. V was shortened by 2 bases and J by 6 bases, with 7 bases between the two germline ends. The length of the CDR3 is 12 residues. The germline CDR1 and CDR2 sequences are LNHDA and SQIVND (reference sequence). The CDR3 region is CASSIIGAEAFF. The DNA of the CDR3 is TGTGCCAGTAGTATAATTGGGGCTGAAGCTTTCTTT.

This sequence joins TRBV11-1 and TRBJ2-1; 7 positions agree with TRBD2. This CDR3 region has 16 residues. The J segment lost 4 bases and the V segment lost 5 bases, leaving 11 bases of the junction unmatched. Germline CDR1 is SGHAT and CDR2 is FQDESV (reference sequence). In DNA form, the CDR3 reads TGTGCCAGCAGCCCCGTCGGGGCGGGGGTATACAATGAGCAGTTCTTC. It specifies CASSPVGAGVYNEQFF.

CDR3 protein: CAWSVAQEIRDQPQHF. The CDR3 DNA reads as TGTGCCTGGAGTGTAGCACAGGAAATTCGAGATCAGCCCCAGCATTTT. The chain employs TRBV30 and TRBJ1-5; a possible D gene is TRBD1 (5 bases). CDR1 GTSNPN and CDR2 SVGIG come from the germline V gene (reference sequence). V lost 0 bases to trimming and J lost 5 bases, with 17 bases between them. This CDR3 spans 16 amino acids.

This rearrangement joins TRBV19 to TRBJ2-1; tentatively, D is TRBD2 (6 bases). Germline assignment: CDR1 LNHDA and CDR2 SQIVND (reference sequence). Trimming removed 5 bases at V and 12 bases at J, with 23 bases between. The length of the CDR3 is 15 residues. Here the CDR3 DNA reads TGTGCCAGTAGTCCGAGGGAGAGGGGACTTGGGGTGCAGTTCTTC. This gives the protein CASSPRERGLGVQFF.

In DNA, the CDR3 is TGTGCCAGCACCGGGCAGGGGGCGAATGGAGAGACCCAGTACTTC. Translating gives CASTGQGANGETQYF. The J gene is TRBJ2-5, the V gene TRBV2, with 8 bases identical to TRBD1. The CDR3 contains 15 residues. Trimming cost V 7 bases and J 4 bases; bases outside gene matches: 11. CDR1 and CDR2 from the germline V gene are SNHLY and FYNNEI.

This sequence joins TRBV2 and TRBJ2-1, with a tentative D call TRBD2 (5 bases). The germline CDR1 and CDR2 sequences are SNHLY and FYNNEI. CDR3 size: 14 residues. V lost 7 bases, J lost 2 bases, and 12 bases lay in between. CDR3 in amino acids: CASTMSGTYNEQFF. DNA of the CDR3: TGTGCCAGCACAATGAGCGGAACCTACAATGAGCAGTTCTTC. Full variable domain (missing parts from reference TRBV2 and TRBJ2-1): EPEVTQTPSHQVTQMGQEVILRCVPISNHLYFYWYRQILGQKVEFLVSFYNNEISEKSEIFDDQFSVERPDGSNFTLKIRSTKLEDSAMYFCASTMSGTYNEQFFGPGTRLTVL.

The CDR3 nucleotides read TGTGCCAGCAGTTTATGGCAGGGTTCACCCCTCCACTTT. Translated: CASSLWQGSPLHF. The rearrangement links TRBV28 to TRBJ1-6; weak D call: TRBD1 (5 bases). CDR1 and CDR2 (germline): MDHEN, SYDVKM. This CDR3 is 13 amino acids long. V was cut by 0 bases and J by 9 bases, with 6 bases left in between.

The genes are TRBV11-1 and TRBJ2-1, with D unclear. The CDR3 is 13 residues long. Germline assignment: CDR1 SGHAT and CDR2 FQDESV (reference sequence). V was trimmed by 3 bases and J by 1 base, leaving 4 bases between them. CDR3 coding DNA: TGTGCCAGCAGCTTGGGTTCCTACAATGAGCAGTTCTTC. Translated, it gives CASSLGSYNEQFF.